The rows below give T cell receptor beta chains drawn from one sample of a study of T cell clones after liver transplantation. Only in-frame clones appear in the TCRdb table, and some are missing; sequencing was by immunoSEQ multiplex PCR. The repertoire holds about 70,000 clones, with approximately 80% as singletons. The starting material was CD4+ T cells from blood, obtained 12 months after liver transplant. These receptors were obtained from a human patient who received a liver transplant. T cells may partly derive from the graft donor. The CDR3 runs from the conserved cysteine through the conserved F or W. D genes are given only for firm matches. Where a row states a size, it is once, few, many or the class of an expanded clone; other rows omit it.

size: NA
D: NA
V: TRBV5-4
J: TRBJ2-7
length: 11
DNA: TGTGCCAGCAGCAAGGTGGACGAGCAGTACTTC
CDR3: CASSKVDEQYF

size: NA
D: NA
V: TRBV28
J: TRBJ1-4
length: 15
DNA: TGTGCCAGCAGGGACAGAAGAGCGGCTAATGAAAAACTGTTTTTT
CDR3: CASRDRRAANEKLFF

size: once
D: TRBD2
V: TRBV6-1
J: TRBJ2-1
length: 16
DNA: TGTGCCAGCAGTGATGGGACTAGCGGTTCCTACAATGAGCAGTTCTTC
CDR3: CASSDGTSGSYNEQFF

size: NA
D: TRBD2
V: TRBV5-1
J: TRBJ2-1
length: 17
DNA: TGCGCCAGCAGCTTGAGTCAAAGCGGGATTCCTACAAATGAGCAGTTCTTC
CDR3: CASSLSQSGIPTNEQFF

size: NA
D: NA
V: TRBV18
J: TRBJ2-2
length: 15
DNA: TGTGCCAGCTCACCATCGACAGCCTACACCGGGGAGCTGTTTTTT
CDR3: CASSPSTAYTGELFF

size: few
D: TRBD1
V: TRBV6-1
J: TRBJ2-2
length: 14
DNA: TGTGCCAGCAGCCCGGACAGGAGCTCCGGGGAGCTGTTTTTT
CDR3: CASSPDRSSGELFF

size: once
D: NA
V: TRBV10-3
J: TRBJ1-4
length: 13
DNA: TGTGCCATCAGTGAGGCTTATAATGAAAAACTGTTTTTT
CDR3: CAISEAYNEKLFF

size: NA
D: TRBD1
V: TRBV2
J: TRBJ1-1
length: 13
DNA: TGTGCCGGAGGGACAGGGGCGAACACTGAAGCTTTCTTT
CDR3: CAGGTGANTEAFF

size: NA
D: NA
V: TRBV28
J: TRBJ2-4
length: 14
DNA: TGTGCCAGCAGTTTACAGGGTAGGGGAAACATTCAGTACTTC
CDR3: CASSLQGRGNIQYF

size: once
D: NA
V: TRBV5-4
J: TRBJ2-3
length: 14
DNA: TGTGCCGCTAGCCACCGCACATTCACAGATACGCAGTATTTT
CDR3: CAASHRTFTDTQYF

size: NA
D: TRBD1
V: TRBV18
J: TRBJ1-4
length: 15
DNA: TGTGCCAGCTCACCTCCCGGGACAGCTAATGAAAAACTGTTTTTT
CDR3: CASSPPGTANEKLFF

size: NA
D: TRBD2
V: TRBV18
J: TRBJ2-4
length: 15
DNA: TGTGCCAGCTCACTGGGACTAGCGGGAGGGAACATTCAGTACTTC
CDR3: CASSLGLAGGNIQYF

size: NA
D: NA
V: TRBV5-6
J: TRBJ2-3
length: 15
DNA: TGTGCCAGCAGCTTTTACGGGGCGGGCACAGATACGCAGTATTTT
CDR3: CASSFYGAGTDTQYF

size: NA
D: TRBD1
V: TRBV28
J: TRBJ2-3
length: 14
DNA: TGTGCCAGCAGACGGGACAGGGCAACAGATACGCAGTATTTT
CDR3: CASRRDRATDTQYF

size: NA
D: TRBD2
V: TRBV28
J: TRBJ2-7
length: 14
DNA: TGTGCCAGCAGAACCCTAGCGGGAGTGTACGAGCAGTACTTC
CDR3: CASRTLAGVYEQYF

size: NA
D: TRBD1
V: TRBV6-5
J: TRBJ2-7
length: 15
DNA: TGTGCCAGCAGTTACGGACAGGGGGTTTCCTACGAGCAGTACTTC
CDR3: CASSYGQGVSYEQYF

size: NA
D: NA
V: TRBV18
J: TRBJ1-1
length: 17
DNA: TGTGCCAGCTCACGGGCCGGGACACCAAACCCGAACACTGAAGCTTTCTTT
CDR3: CASSRAGTPNPNTEAFF

size: NA
D: TRBD1
V: TRBV2
J: TRBJ1-4
length: 13
DNA: TGTGCCAGCAGTGCAGGGGGCTTCGGAAAACTGTTTTTT
CDR3: CASSAGGFGKLFF

size: few
D: NA
V: TRBV2
J: TRBJ1-1
length: 14
DNA: TGTGCCAGCCGCTCTGATACAACGAACACTGAAGCTTTCTTT
CDR3: CASRSDTTNTEAFF

size: once
D: NA
V: TRBV7-8
J: TRBJ2-7
length: 15
DNA: TGTGCCAGCAGCTTAGAGGGCGGGCTCTCCTACGAGCAGTACTTC
CDR3: CASSLEGGLSYEQYF